These 17 T cell receptor beta chains were all obtained from the same sample, sequenced in a study of cytomegalovirus exposure and HLA in healthy donors. The PCR was carried out with 60 Vbeta primers and 13 Jbeta primers. Some clones are missing from TCRdb's copy, which holds only in-frame ones; the method was immunoSEQ multiplex PCR. The sample carries more than 80,000 clones, more than 60% recorded once. Sequencing was performed on PBMCs. The source of these receptors is a man aged 35 to 55 in good health and CMV-seronegative.

The sample holds one count of this clone. The genes are TRBV6-1 and TRBJ2-5; tentatively, D is TRBD2 (6 bases). V lost 0 bases, J lost 5 bases, and 13 bases lay in between. The CDR3 totals 15 residues. Germline V gene lookup returns CDR1 MNHNS and CDR2 SASEGT. The CDR3 DNA is TGTGCCAGCAGTGAAGCCCTAGCGAGGGTCGAGACCCAGTACTTC. It yields the protein CASSEALARVETQYF.

This chain connects TRBV9 to TRBJ2-3, with TRBD2 matching over 11 bases. V trimming: 1 base; J trimming: 5 bases; junction bases outside the gene matches: 3. This CDR3 has 15 amino acids. The germline CDR1 and CDR2 sequences are SGDLS and YYNGEE. The CDR3 DNA reads as TGTGCCAGCAGCGTACTAGCGGGGGGCATAGATACGCAGTATTTT. Translating it yields CASSVLAGGIDTQYF.

The chain links TRBV7-8 to TRBJ1-1, with D possibly matching TRBD1 (5 bases). The CDR3 spans 13 residues. V lost 1 base and J 3 bases, leaving 6 bases between the germline ends. CDR1 SGHVS and CDR2 FQNEAQ come from the germline V gene. The DNA of the CDR3 is TGTGCCAGCAGCTTAGTCAGGGACACTGAAGCTTTCTTT. This codes for CASSLVRDTEAFF.

This clone was seen only a few times. The chain carries TRBV20-1 and TRBJ1-5; no clear D gene. The CDR3 extends over 11 amino acids. Germline-derived CDR1 and CDR2 are DFQATT and SNEGSKA (reference sequence). Trimming removed 6 bases at V and 0 bases at J, with 3 bases between. CDR3 DNA: TGCAGTGCCGGTAGCAATCAGCCCCAGCATTTT. Protein product: CSAGSNQPQHF.

The chain joins TRBV5-7 to TRBJ2-7; D is uncertain. TRBV5-7 is sorted into the ORF group, with uncertain function. The V and J ends lost 0 bases and 4 bases respectively, with 17 bases between them. This CDR3 comprises 16 residues. CDR3 residues: CASSLGPLSGQYEQYF. CDR3 coding DNA: TGTGCCAGCAGCTTGGGTCCGTTAAGTGGCCAATACGAGCAGTACTTC.

The J gene is TRBJ2-1, the V gene TRBV6-6; 9 bases match TRBD2. The CDR3 contains 16 residues. Germline lookup yields CDR1 MNHNY and CDR2 SVGAGI (reference sequence). Trimming took 4 bases from V and 3 from J; bases not matched to a gene: 7. The CDR3 nucleotides read TGTGCCAGCAGTTGGCTAGCGGGAACCTTCTACAATGAGCAGTTCTTC. It yields the protein CASSWLAGTFYNEQFF.

The V call is TRBV5-4, the J call TRBJ2-3, with 7 bases matching TRBD2. Germline V gene sequence: CDR1 SGHNT, CDR2 YYREEE (reference sequence). This CDR3 is built from 15 residues. Trimming removed 0 bases from V and 5 bases from J; junction bases left unmatched: 6. DNA of the CDR3: TGTGCCAGCAGCTTGGCGGGGGGTGCCGGAGATACGCAGTATTTT. The encoded protein is CASSLAGGAGDTQYF.

This sequence joins TRBV5-6 and TRBJ2-5, with TRBD2 identical over 8 bases. The end of the DNA aligns better with TRBJ2-7, so the J call may be wrong. From germline, CDR1 is SGHDT and CDR2 YYEEEE. The CDR3 runs 15 residues. The CDR3 DNA reads TGTGCCAGCAGCCCTCAAGGGACTAGAGTCTACGAGCAGTACTTC. It specifies CASSPQGTRVYEQYF.

V is TRBV7-9 and J is TRBJ2-7, with TRBD2 identical over 11 bases. The CDR3 runs 15 residues. Germline assignment: CDR1 SEHNR and CDR2 FQNEAQ (reference sequence). V gave up 4 bases and J gave up 6 bases; unmatched junction bases: 8. In nucleotides, the CDR3 is TGTGCCAGCAGCTCCCGTAGCGGGGGGGCAGTCGAGCAGTACTTC. This codes for CASSSRSGGAVEQYF.

The J gene is TRBJ2-1, the V gene TRBV29-1, with 7 bases aligning to TRBD2. The CDR3 covers 15 residues. V dropped 3 bases and J dropped 6; count of bases not matched to a gene: 11. CDR1 is SQVTM and CDR2 is ANQGSEA in the germline V gene. CDR3 nucleotide sequence: TGCAGCGTTGATATGTCGGCTAGCGGACGCAATGAGCAGTTCTTC. Translation: CSVDMSASGRNEQFF.

A remark on this clone: One end of the junction fails to match germline, which may point to a read error. The chain links TRBV7-9 to TRBJ2-7; 7 bases map to TRBD2. Germline values: CDR1 SEHNR, CDR2 FQNEAQ (reference sequence). The CDR3 is 14 residues long. CDR3 in amino acids: CSSSRGGVVYEQYF. The CDR3 nucleotides are TGTTCCAGCAGCCGTGGGGGGGTAGTCTACGAGCAGTACTTC. The full variable domain, completed using reference TRBV7-9 and TRBJ2-7, is DTGVSQNPRHKITKRGQNVTFRCDPISEHNRLYWYRQTLGQGPEFLTYFQNEAQLEKSRLLSDRFSAERPKGSFSTLEIQRTEQGDSAMYLCSSSRGGVVYEQYFGPGTRLTVT.

This clone was observed a single time. Germline and junction disagree at one end, which may indicate a read error. The chain joins TRBV6-1 to TRBJ1-2; D call uncertain. Germline values: CDR1 MNHNS, CDR2 SASEGT. The CDR3 extends over 11 amino acids. CDR3 in DNA: TGTGCCAGCAGTGAAGTGGGGAGCCCCCGCTTC. This codes for CASSEVGSPRF.

CDR3 protein: CATSRGENFGGEYF. The CDR3 nucleotides read TGTGCCACCAGCAGAGGAGAGAATTTCGGGGGGGAGTATTTT. The chain joins TRBV15 to TRBJ2-3, with TRBD2 matching over 8 bases. The J segment lost 13 bases and the V segment lost 1 base, leaving 10 bases of the junction unmatched. Germline CDR1 reads LNHNV; CDR2 reads YYDKDF (reference sequence). The CDR3 has 14 residues.

The CDR3 bases are TGCGCCAGCAGCTTTCAGGGGGGTAACCAAGAGACCCAGTACTTC. This gives the protein CASSFQGGNQETQYF. The chain carries TRBV5-1 and TRBJ2-5; perhaps TRBD1 as D (7 bases). Germline CDR1 is SGHRS and CDR2 is YFSETQ. Trimming removed 2 bases from V and 0 bases from J, with 11 bases in between. CDR3 length equals 15 residues.

This clone appeared a single time. The chain is built from TRBV5-6 and TRBJ1-2, with D perhaps matching TRBD1 (6 bases). The CDR3 consists of 13 residues. Trimming cost V 4 bases and J 5 bases, with 12 bases left between them. Germline loops: CDR1 SGHDT, CDR2 YYEEEE. For the CDR3, the DNA is TGTGCCAGCAGCCCAGGACAGCCTTATGGCTACACCTTC. Translating it yields CASSPGQPYGYTF. The variable domain in full, with the rest retrieved from reference TRBV5-6 and TRBJ1-2, is DAGVTQSPTHLIKTRGQQVTLRCSPKSGHDTVSWYQQALGQGPQFIFQYYEEEERQRGNFPDRFSGHQFPNYSSELNVNALLLGDSALYLCASSPGQPYGYTFGSGTRLTVV.

V gene TRBV7-2 combines with J gene TRBJ1-2; D is uncertain. Germline V lookup: CDR1 SGHTA, CDR2 FQGNSA. Trimming took off 5 bases at V and 4 bases at J, with 26 bases between the two ends. This CDR3 has 18 residues. CDR3 in DNA: TGTGCCAGCAGCCTCCAACCACCCCGCCTGACAACCTTCTATGGCTACACCTTC. Its protein product is CASSLQPPRLTTFYGYTF.

V is TRBV10-1 and J is TRBJ1-1; D gene uncertain. The CDR3 consists of 15 residues. Trimming removed 0 bases at V and 4 bases at J, with 12 bases between. Germline CDR1 is WNHNN and CDR2 is SYGVQD (reference sequence). CDR3 sequence: CASSESREGLTEAFF. Here the CDR3 DNA reads TGCGCCAGCAGTGAGTCGAGGGAAGGGCTCACTGAAGCTTTCTTT.